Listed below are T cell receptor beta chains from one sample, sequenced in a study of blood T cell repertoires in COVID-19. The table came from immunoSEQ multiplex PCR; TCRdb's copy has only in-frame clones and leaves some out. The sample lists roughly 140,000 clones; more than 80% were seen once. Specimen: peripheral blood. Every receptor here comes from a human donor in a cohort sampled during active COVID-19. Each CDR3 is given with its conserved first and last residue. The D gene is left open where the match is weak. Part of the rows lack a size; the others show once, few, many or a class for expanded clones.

CDR3 protein: CASSLEDRLTEAFF
CDR3 DNA: TGTGCCAGCAGCTTGGAGGACAGACTCACTGAAGCTTTCTTT
D gene: .
clone size: few
J gene: TRBJ1-1
V gene: TRBV5-5

CDR3 protein: CAWSKGGNQPQHF
CDR3 DNA: TGTGCCTGGAGTAAAGGGGGTAATCAGCCCCAGCATTTT
D gene: .
clone size: .
J gene: TRBJ1-5
V gene: TRBV30

CDR3 protein: CSARQRETQYF
CDR3 DNA: TGCAGTGCCCGACAGAGGGAGACCCAGTACTTC
D gene: .
clone size: .
J gene: TRBJ2-5
V gene: TRBV20-1

CDR3 protein: CASSIRGAFLWGYTF
CDR3 DNA: TGTGCCAGTAGTATCAGGGGCGCATTCCTCTGGGGCTACACCTTC
D gene: .
clone size: once
J gene: TRBJ1-2
V gene: TRBV19

CDR3 protein: CASSPQGADYGYTF
CDR3 DNA: TGTGCCAGCTCACCCCAGGGGGCGGACTATGGCTACACCTTC
D gene: TRBD1
clone size: .
J gene: TRBJ1-2
V gene: TRBV18

CDR3 protein: CASSQTGGGWTEAFF
CDR3 DNA: TGCGCCAGCAGCCAGACAGGGGGCGGTTGGACTGAAGCTTTCTTT
D gene: TRBD1
clone size: .
J gene: TRBJ1-1
V gene: TRBV4-3

CDR3 protein: CASTSSWRGSYEQYF
CDR3 DNA: TGTGCCAGCACTTCCTCTTGGCGGGGGTCCTACGAGCAGTACTTC
D gene: TRBD2
clone size: .
J gene: TRBJ2-7
V gene: TRBV28

CDR3 protein: CASSPNGGRAGELFF
CDR3 DNA: TGTGCCAGCAGCCCGAACGGGGGAAGGGCCGGGGAGCTGTTTTTT
D gene: .
clone size: .
J gene: TRBJ2-2
V gene: TRBV7-3

CDR3 protein: CATGLAGGSQIGELFF
CDR3 DNA: TGTGCCACCGGACTAGCGGGGGGGTCACAGATCGGGGAGCTGTTTTTT
D gene: TRBD2
clone size: .
J gene: TRBJ2-2
V gene: TRBV10-3

CDR3 protein: CASSLAGLSTDTQYF
CDR3 DNA: TGTGCCAGCAGCTTAGCGGGACTGAGCACAGATACGCAGTATTTT
D gene: .
clone size: .
J gene: TRBJ2-3
V gene: TRBV11-1

CDR3 protein: CASSLVGTEYGYTF
CDR3 DNA: TGTGCCAGCAGCTTAGTCGGGACTGAGTATGGCTACACCTTC
D gene: .
clone size: once
J gene: TRBJ1-2
V gene: TRBV7-2